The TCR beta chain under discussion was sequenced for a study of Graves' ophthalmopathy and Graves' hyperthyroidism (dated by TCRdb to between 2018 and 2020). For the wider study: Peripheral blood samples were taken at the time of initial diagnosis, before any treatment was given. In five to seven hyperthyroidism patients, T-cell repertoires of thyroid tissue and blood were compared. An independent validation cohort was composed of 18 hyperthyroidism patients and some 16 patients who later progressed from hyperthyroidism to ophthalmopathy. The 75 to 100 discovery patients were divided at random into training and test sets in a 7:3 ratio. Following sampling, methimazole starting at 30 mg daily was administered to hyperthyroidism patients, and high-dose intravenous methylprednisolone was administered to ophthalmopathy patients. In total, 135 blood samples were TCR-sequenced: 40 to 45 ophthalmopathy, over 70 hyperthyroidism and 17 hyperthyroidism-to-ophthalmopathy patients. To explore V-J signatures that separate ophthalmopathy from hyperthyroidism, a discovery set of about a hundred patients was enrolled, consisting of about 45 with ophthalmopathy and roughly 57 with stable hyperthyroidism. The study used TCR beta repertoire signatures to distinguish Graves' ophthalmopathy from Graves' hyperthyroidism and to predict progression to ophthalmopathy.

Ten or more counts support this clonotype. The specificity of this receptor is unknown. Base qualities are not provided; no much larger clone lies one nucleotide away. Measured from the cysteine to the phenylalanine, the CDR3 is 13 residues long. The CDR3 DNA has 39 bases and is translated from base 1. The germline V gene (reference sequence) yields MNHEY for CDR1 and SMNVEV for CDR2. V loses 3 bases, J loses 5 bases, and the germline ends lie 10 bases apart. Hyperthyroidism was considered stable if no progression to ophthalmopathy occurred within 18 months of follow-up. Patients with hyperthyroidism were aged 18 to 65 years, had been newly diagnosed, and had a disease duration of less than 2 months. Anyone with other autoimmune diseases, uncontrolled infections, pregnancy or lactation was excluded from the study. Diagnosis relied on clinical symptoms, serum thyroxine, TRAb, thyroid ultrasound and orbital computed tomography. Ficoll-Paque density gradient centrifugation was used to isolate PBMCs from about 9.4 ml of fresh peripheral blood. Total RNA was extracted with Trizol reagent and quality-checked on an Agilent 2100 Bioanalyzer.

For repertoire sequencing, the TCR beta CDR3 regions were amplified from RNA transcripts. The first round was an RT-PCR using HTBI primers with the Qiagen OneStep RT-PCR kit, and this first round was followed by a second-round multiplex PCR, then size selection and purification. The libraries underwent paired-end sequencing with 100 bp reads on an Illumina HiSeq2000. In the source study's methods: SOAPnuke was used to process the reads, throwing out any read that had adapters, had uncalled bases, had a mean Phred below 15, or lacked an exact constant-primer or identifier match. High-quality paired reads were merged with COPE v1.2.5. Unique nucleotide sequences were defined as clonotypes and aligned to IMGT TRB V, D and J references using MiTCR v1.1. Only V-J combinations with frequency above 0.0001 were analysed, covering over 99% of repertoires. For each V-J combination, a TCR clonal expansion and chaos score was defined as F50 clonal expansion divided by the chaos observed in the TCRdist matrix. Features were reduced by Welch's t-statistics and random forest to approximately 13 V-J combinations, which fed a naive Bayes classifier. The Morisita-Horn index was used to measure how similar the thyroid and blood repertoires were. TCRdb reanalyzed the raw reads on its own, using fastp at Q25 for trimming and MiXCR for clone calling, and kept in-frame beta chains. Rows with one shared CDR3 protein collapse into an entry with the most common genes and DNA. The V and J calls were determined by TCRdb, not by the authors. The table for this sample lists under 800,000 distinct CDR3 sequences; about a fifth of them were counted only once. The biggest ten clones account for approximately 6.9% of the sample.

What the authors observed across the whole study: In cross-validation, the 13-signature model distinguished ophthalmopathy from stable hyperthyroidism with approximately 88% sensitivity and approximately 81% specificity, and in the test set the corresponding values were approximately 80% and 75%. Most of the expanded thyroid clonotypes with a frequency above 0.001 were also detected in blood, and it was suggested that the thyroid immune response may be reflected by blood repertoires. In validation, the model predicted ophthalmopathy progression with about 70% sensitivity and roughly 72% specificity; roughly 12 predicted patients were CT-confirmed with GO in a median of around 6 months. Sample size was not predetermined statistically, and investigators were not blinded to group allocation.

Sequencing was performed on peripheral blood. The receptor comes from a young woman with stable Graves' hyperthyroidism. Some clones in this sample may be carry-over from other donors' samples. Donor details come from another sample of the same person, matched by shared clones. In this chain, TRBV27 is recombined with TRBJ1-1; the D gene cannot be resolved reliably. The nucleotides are TGTGCCAGCAGTTTGGCAGGATGGACTGAAGCTTTCTTT. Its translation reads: CASSLAGWTEAFF.